This TCR beta chain is from a study of blood T cell repertoires in COVID-19. Study background: COVID-19 samples collected from the United States, Italy and Spain covered acute and convalescent phases. Nucleic acid was either cDNA or gDNA, and it came from T cells, B-cell-depleted T cells, or PBMCs.

CDR1 is SGHKS, CDR2 YYEKEE, per germline (reference sequence). With 1 base removed from V and 6 bases from J, the gap between germline ends came to 7 bases. The CDR3 is made up of 12 amino acids. In the original workflow: Quantification of nucleated cells was approximated via reference gene primer amplification. TCRdb's table, derived via immunoSEQ multiplex PCR, lists solely in-frame clones and lacks some. V and J calls and clone size are given by that table; D and trimming were obtained from the DNA. Altogether just over 650,000 clones are present, approximately 90% being singletons, with the ten largest covering roughly 0.26%.

The receptor's source is a woman in her late teens or twenties with acute or convalescent COVID-19. The rearrangement uses TRBV5-5 and TRBJ1-2; D may be TRBD1 (5 bases). The sequenced sample was peripheral blood. The CDR3 loop is CASSLSGNGYTF. CDR3 sequence (DNA): TGTGCCAGCAGCTTGTCAGGGAATGGCTACACCTTC.